This TCR beta chain was captured by sequencing in a study of graft-versus-host responses after intestinal transplantation. On the study more broadly: Induction with anti-thymocyte globulin, then tacrolimus and steroids for approximately three years, was given to all recipients.

In regard to this clone: The antigen is not known.

General observations from the study: Within allografts, high graft-versus-host to host-versus-graft clonal ratios were seen among patients with graft-donor T cell macrochimerism.

Clones were sequenced by immunoSEQ multiplex PCR, and TCRdb holds only the in-frame ones, with some missing. The repertoire includes 65,000 to 90,000 clones, about 90% of them detected once, and around 0.38% sits in the top ten. V lost 5 bases to trimming and J lost 6 bases, with 19 bases between them. Per the germline V gene, CDR1 is SEHNR and CDR2 is FQNEAQ (reference sequence). The CDR3 is 15 amino acids. V and J are TRBV7-9 and TRBJ1-2; D possibly corresponds to TRBD1 (5 bases). The receptor comes from a human donor who was the organ donor for an intestinal transplant. Sequenced material: unstimulated CD8+ T cells sorted from spleen or lymph node cells, taken before transplant. The CDR3 loop is CASSPYGRGRDGYTF. Here the CDR3 DNA reads TGTGCCAGCAGCCCTTACGGGAGGGGACGTGATGGCTACACCTTC.